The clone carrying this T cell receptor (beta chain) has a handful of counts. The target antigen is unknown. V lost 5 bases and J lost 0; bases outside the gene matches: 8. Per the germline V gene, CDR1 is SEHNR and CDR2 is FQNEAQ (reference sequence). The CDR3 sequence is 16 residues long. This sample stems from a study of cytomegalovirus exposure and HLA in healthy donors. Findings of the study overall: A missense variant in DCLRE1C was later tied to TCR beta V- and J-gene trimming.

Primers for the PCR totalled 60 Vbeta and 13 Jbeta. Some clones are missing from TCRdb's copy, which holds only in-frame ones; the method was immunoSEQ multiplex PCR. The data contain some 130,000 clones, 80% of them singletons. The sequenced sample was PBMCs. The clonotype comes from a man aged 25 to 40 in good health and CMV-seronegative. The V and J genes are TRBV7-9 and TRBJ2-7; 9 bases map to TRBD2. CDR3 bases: TGTGCCAGCAGCGGTTTAGCGGGAGCCTACTCCTACGAGCAGTACTTC. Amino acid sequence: CASSGLAGAYSYEQYF.